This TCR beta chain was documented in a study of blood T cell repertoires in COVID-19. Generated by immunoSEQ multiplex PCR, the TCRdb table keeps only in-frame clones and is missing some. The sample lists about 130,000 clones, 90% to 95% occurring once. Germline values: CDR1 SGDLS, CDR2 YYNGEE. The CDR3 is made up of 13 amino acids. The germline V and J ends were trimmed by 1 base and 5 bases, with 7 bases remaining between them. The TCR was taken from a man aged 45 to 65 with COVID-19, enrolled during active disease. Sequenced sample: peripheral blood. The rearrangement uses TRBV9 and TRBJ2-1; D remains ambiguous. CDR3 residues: CASSVSRNNEQFF. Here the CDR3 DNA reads TGTGCCAGCAGCGTAAGCAGGAACAATGAGCAGTTCTTC.